One and the same sample provided the 25 T cell receptor beta chains below, sequenced in a study of spatial heterogeneity in lung cancer. TCRdb re-analysed the 5' RACE reads in MiXCR, keeping a single row per CDR3 protein. The profile shows around 4,000 distinct CDR3 sequences, about 21% of them singletons. Documented time point: sample taken at primary tumor resection. Whole RNA was taken from tumor, nontumor lung or frozen PBMC; it was then sequenced unsorted. This material consisted of normal lung tissue next to the tumor, taken at surgery. The receptors were sampled from a female donor with early-stage non-small cell lung cancer.

V usage is TRBV7-2 and J usage is TRBJ2-3, with 11 positions matching TRBD2. This CDR3 spans 19 amino acids. Germline V gives CDR1 SGHTA, CDR2 FQGNSA. The V gene end was trimmed by 4 bases and the J gene end by 3 bases; junction bases not matched to a gene: 15. CDR3 region: CASSSRAGSSGRITDTQYF. The DNA of the CDR3 is TGTGCCAGCAGCTCTCGCGCGGGATCTAGCGGGAGGATAACAGATACGCAGTATTTT.

In its sample, this clonotype is medium-sized. The chain links TRBV14 to TRBJ2-7; a weak D match, TRBD1 (6 bases). The V gene lost 0 bases and the J gene lost 4 bases, with 13 bases spanning the gap. The CDR3 is 15 residues long. Germline-derived CDR1 and CDR2 are SGHDN and FVKESK. This chain's CDR3 is CASSQDLGQFYEQYF. The CDR3 nucleotides read TGTGCCAGCAGCCAAGACCTAGGACAGTTTTACGAGCAGTACTTC.

The chain carries TRBV7-3 and TRBJ2-1, with D uncertain. This CDR3 region has 13 residues. V dropped 3 bases and J dropped 0 bases, with 3 bases sitting between them. From germline, CDR1 is SGHTA and CDR2 FQGTGA. CDR3 sequence: CASSFSSYNEQFF. The CDR3 coding sequence is TGTGCCAGCAGCTTTTCCTCCTACAATGAGCAGTTCTTC.

This clonotype is categorized as medium-sized. J is TRBJ1-5 and V is TRBV20-1, with 10 bases lining up with TRBD1. J was trimmed by 0 bases and V by 6 bases; bases with no gene match: 2. The CDR3 runs to 14 residues. The V gene's germline CDR1 is DFQATT and CDR2 SNEGSKA (reference sequence). CDR3 DNA sequence: TGCAGTGCAGGGACAGGGGATAGCAATCAGCCCCAGCATTTT. Protein: CSAGTGDSNQPQHF.

This clonotype counts as medium-sized. V usage is TRBV12-3 or TRBV12-4 and J usage is TRBJ2-2; D could derive from TRBD1 or TRBD2 (5 bases each). Trimming took off 5 bases at V and 4 bases at J, with 14 bases between the two ends. This CDR3 region has 15 residues. CDR3 sequence: CASSRTGAGTGELFF. The CDR3 bases are TGTGCCAGCAGTAGGACCGGGGCGGGCACCGGGGAGCTGTTTTTT.

The chain employs TRBV13 and TRBJ2-3, with D hard to call. V shed 4 bases and J shed 1 base, with 3 bases lying between them. The CDR3 has 12 residues. Germline V CDR1 and CDR2: PRHDT, FYEKMQ (reference sequence). In DNA, the CDR3 is TGTGCCAGCAGCTCCCGCACAGATACGCAGTATTTT. Translating gives CASSSRTDTQYF.

By proportion, this clonotype is medium-sized. The V and J genes are TRBV7-7 and TRBJ1-3, with D hard to call. Germline loops: CDR1 SSHAT, CDR2 FNYEAQ (reference sequence). The CDR3 runs to 14 residues. The ends were cut back, 5 bases at V and 0 bases at J, with 8 bases in the middle. CDR3 amino acids: CASSLGPSGNTIYF. DNA for the CDR3: TGTGCCAGCAGCCTTGGGCCCTCTGGAAACACCATATATTTT.

This clonotype has more than one count but fewer than ten. V usage is TRBV27 and J usage is TRBJ2-1; D unresolved. Trimming cost V 5 bases and J 0 bases, with 14 bases left between them. CDR1 and CDR2 (germline): MNHEY, SMNVEV (reference sequence). This CDR3 comprises 16 residues. Written as DNA, the CDR3 is TGTGCCAGCAGTCCACGCCCCCCGAGCTCCTACAATGAGCAGTTCTTC. It is translated as CASSPRPPSSYNEQFF.

In its sample, this clonotype is large (0.1 to 1%). This chain links TRBV6-6 with TRBJ2-5; 8 positions match TRBD2. Trimming removed 6 bases from V and 1 base from J; junction bases left unmatched: 4. CDR1 is MNHNY and CDR2 is SVGAGI in the germline V gene (reference sequence). There are 14 residues in the CDR3. DNA of the CDR3: TGTGCCAGCAGCTTAGCGGGGAGCCAAGAGACCCAGTACTTC. Protein sequence: CASSLAGSQETQYF.

This clonotype has ten or more counts. V and J are TRBV7-9 and TRBJ2-7, with 8 bases aligning to TRBD1. Germline CDR1 reads SEHNR; CDR2 reads FQNEAQ (reference sequence). The trim removed 4 bases at V and 0 bases at J, leaving 8 bases unmatched. The CDR3 covers 16 residues. CDR3 loop: CASSSLRQGNSYEQYF. CDR3 DNA sequence: TGTGCCAGCAGCTCGTTAAGACAGGGGAACTCCTACGAGCAGTACTTC.

This clonotype rates as large (0.1 to 1%). The chain uses TRBV4-2 and TRBJ2-2, with 9 bases that match TRBD2. The CDR3 covers 16 residues. Looked up from germline, CDR1 is LGHNA and CDR2 is YNFKEQ. With V trimmed by 4 bases and J by 2 bases, 5 bases remained unmatched. The CDR3 loop is CASSRRLADNTGELFF. The CDR3 DNA follows: TGTGCCAGCAGCCGTAGACTAGCGGATAACACCGGGGAGCTGTTTTTT.

This chain links TRBV7-2 with TRBJ2-4; 7 positions match TRBD1. Trimming cost V 5 bases and J 6 bases; bases outside gene matches: 10. CDR3 size: 15 residues. Germline CDR1 is SGHTA and CDR2 is FQGNSA. This CDR3 is CASSAQTGSANIQYF. Written as DNA, the CDR3 is TGTGCCAGCAGCGCACAGACAGGGTCGGCAAACATTCAGTACTTC.

By share, this clonotype counts as large (0.1 to 1%). As DNA, the CDR3 is TGCAGTGCTAGGGCTGGGACAGGGGGCTACAATCAGCCCCAGCATTTT. Protein sequence: CSARAGTGGYNQPQHF. V is TRBV20-1 and J is TRBJ1-5, with 12 bases aligning to TRBD1. V gave up 3 bases and J gave up 3 bases; unmatched junction bases: 6. This CDR3 region has 16 residues. Germline V gives CDR1 DFQATT, CDR2 SNEGSKA (reference sequence).

In its sample, this clonotype was seen a few times. This chain connects TRBV5-6 to TRBJ2-2; 11 bases align to TRBD1. The trim removed 5 bases at V and 1 base at J, leaving 10 bases unmatched. This CDR3 comprises 18 residues. Germline lookup yields CDR1 SGHDT and CDR2 YYEEEE. The CDR3 DNA reads TGTGCCAGCAGTTCCGGGACAGGGGGTTACGTGAACACCGGGGAGCTGTTTTTT. This encodes CASSSGTGGYVNTGELFF.

This clonotype is deemed medium-sized (0.01 to 0.1%). The rearrangement uses TRBV5-1 and TRBJ2-2, with D hard to call. The CDR3 runs to 17 residues. Trimming cost V 4 bases and J 2 bases, with 18 bases left between them. The germline gives CDR1 SGHRS, CDR2 YFSETQ. The CDR3 DNA is TGCGCCAGCAGCCTTCGAGCAATGACGGCCAACACCGGGGAGCTGTTTTTT. It encodes CASSLRAMTANTGELFF. The variable domain in full, with the rest retrieved from reference TRBV5-1 and TRBJ2-2, is KAGVTQTPRYLIKTRGQQVTLSCSPISGHRSVSWYQQTPGQGLQFLFEYFSETQRNKGNFPGRFSGRQFSNSRSEMNVSTLELGDSALYLCASSLRAMTANTGELFFGEGSRLTVL.

This clonotype was seen many times. The rearrangement joins TRBV29-1 to TRBJ2-7; D not certain. Trimming removed 2 bases at V and 7 bases at J, with 9 bases between. The germline V gene has CDR1 SQVTM and CDR2 ANQGSEA. The CDR3 is 11 residues long. Here the CDR3 reads CSVERLGEQYF. The CDR3 coding sequence is TGCAGCGTTGAACGGTTAGGGGAGCAGTACTTC.

This clonotype rates as medium-sized. This chain links TRBV10-3 with TRBJ1-4, with D unclear. Trimming left V 2 bases short and J 8 bases short, with 9 bases between. In germline, CDR1 is ENHRY, CDR2 SYGVKD. CDR3 length equals 13 residues. The CDR3 loop reads CAISERLGEKLFF. Written as DNA, the CDR3 is TGTGCCATCAGTGAGCGTCTGGGGGAAAAACTGTTTTTT.

This clonotype appeared many times. The V and J genes are TRBV6-4 and TRBJ1-6; D not certain. Germline V gives CDR1 MRHNA, CDR2 SNTAGT. The ends were cut back, 6 bases at V and 7 bases at J, with 13 bases in the middle. The CDR3 sequence is 14 residues long. The CDR3 is CASSPNPGNSPLHF. The CDR3 nucleotides are TGTGCCAGCAGCCCCAATCCGGGAAATTCACCCCTCCACTTT.

This chain links TRBV5-4 with TRBJ2-7, with 9 bases that match TRBD2. The CDR3 runs 14 residues. Per germline, CDR1 SGHNT and CDR2 YYREEE (reference sequence). V lost 6 bases, J lost 6 bases, and 10 bases stayed unmatched. The CDR3 nucleotides read TGTGCCAGCACCCAGGCTAGCGGGAATAGCGAGCAGTACTTC. Its protein is CASTQASGNSEQYF.

In its sample, this clonotype was seen a few times. This sequence joins TRBV3-1 and TRBJ2-4, with a weak D call TRBD1 (6 bases). V was pared by 3 bases and J by 3 bases, with 12 bases between. The CDR3 consists of 15 residues. Germline V lookup: CDR1 LGHDT, CDR2 YNNKEL (reference sequence). CDR3 sequence (DNA): TGTGCCAGCAGCCAGGGGGCGAACCACAAAAACATTCAGTACTTC. Translating it yields CASSQGANHKNIQYF. The variable domain in full, with the rest retrieved from reference TRBV3-1 and TRBJ2-4, is DTAVSQTPKYLVTQMGNDKSIKCEQNLGHDTMYWYKQDSKKFLKIMFSYNNKELIINETVPNRFSPKSPDKAHLNLHINSLELGDSAVYFCASSQGANHKNIQYFGAGTRLSVL.

A few counts support this clonotype. V gene TRBV6-5 combines with J gene TRBJ2-7; 7 nucleotides match TRBD2. The CDR3 has 11 residues. V lost 5 bases, J lost 6 bases, and 1 base stayed unmatched. Germline V gene lookup returns CDR1 MNHEY and CDR2 SVGAGI. The DNA for the CDR3 is TGTGCCAGCAGTACGGGGGGCGAGCAGTACTTC. Amino acids: CASSTGGEQYF.

This chain connects TRBV20-1 to TRBJ2-3, with 8 positions matching TRBD2. The V gene end was trimmed by 6 bases and the J gene end by 3 bases; junction bases not matched to a gene: 11. CDR1 is DFQATT, CDR2 SNEGSKA, per germline (reference sequence). This CDR3 spans 15 amino acids. CDR3 sequence: CSAEPGGGTTDTQYF. The DNA of the CDR3 is TGCAGTGCCGAACCTGGCGGGGGGACGACAGATACGCAGTATTTT.

Judged by abundance, this clonotype is medium-sized. The chain combines TRBV20-1 with TRBJ2-7; D remains unclear. Germline V gene lookup returns CDR1 DFQATT and CDR2 SNEGSKA (reference sequence). This CDR3 contains 14 residues. The V end lost 4 bases, the J end lost 7 bases, and 20 bases lay between the germline ends. This chain's CDR3 is CSANDNYVLREQYF. The CDR3 nucleotides are TGCAGTGCTAACGACAACTACGTTCTGAGGGAGCAGTACTTC.

This clonotype counts as large. The chain carries TRBV28 and TRBJ2-1, with a tentative D call TRBD2 (5 bases). Germline V gives CDR1 MDHEN, CDR2 SYDVKM. The CDR3 runs to 15 residues. Trimming took 5 bases from V and 3 from J, leaving 14 bases between them. CDR3 nucleotides: TGTGCCAGCAGTCAACCCGAGCGGAGCTACAATGAGCAGTTCTTC. Protein product: CASSQPERSYNEQFF.

The CDR3 spells CSVVSVTDTQYF. CDR3 DNA: TGCAGCGTTGTCAGCGTCACAGATACGCAGTATTTT. The V gene is TRBV29-1, the J gene TRBJ2-3; D gene unclear. The CDR3 is 12 amino acids. Germline CDR1 SQVTM, CDR2 ANQGSEA. The germline V and J ends were trimmed by 4 bases and 2 bases, with 7 bases remaining between them.